This T cell receptor (beta chain) was recovered during a study of memory CD4+ T cells and cytomegalovirus serostatus. On this clone itself: No antigen is known for it.

The germline V gene encodes CDR1 SGHDT and CDR2 YYEEEE. Trimming stripped 4 bases from V and 4 bases from J, with 8 bases between. The CDR3 length is 12 residues. Only in-frame clones appear in the TCRdb table, and some are missing; sequencing was by immunoSEQ multiplex PCR. This table holds tens of thousands of clones, around 70% found once. Single viable CD3+CD4+CD8-CD45RO+ cells were sorted as the memory CD4+ T cells. General study points: Repertoires predicted CMV serostatus with median bootstrapped AUC of roughly 0.96.

This chain joins TRBV5-6 and TRBJ1-2; D call uncertain. The material sequenced was memory CD4+ T cells from blood. The receptor's source is an adult in good health and CMV-seropositive. The CDR3 DNA sequence: TGTGCCAGCAGCGTGGCTACCTATGGCTACACCTTC. This codes for CASSVATYGYTF.